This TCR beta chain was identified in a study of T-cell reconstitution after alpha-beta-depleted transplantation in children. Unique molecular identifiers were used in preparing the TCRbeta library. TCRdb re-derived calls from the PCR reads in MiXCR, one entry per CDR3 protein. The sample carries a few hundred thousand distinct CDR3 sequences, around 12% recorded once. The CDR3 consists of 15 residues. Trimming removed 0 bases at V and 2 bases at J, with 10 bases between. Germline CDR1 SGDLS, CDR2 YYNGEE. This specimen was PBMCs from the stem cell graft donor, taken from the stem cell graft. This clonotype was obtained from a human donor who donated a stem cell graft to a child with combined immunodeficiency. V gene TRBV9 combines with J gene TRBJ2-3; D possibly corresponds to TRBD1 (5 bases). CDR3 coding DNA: TGTGCCAGCAGCGTAGCTGCAGGGAACACAGATACGCAGTATTTT. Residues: CASSVAAGNTDTQYF.